This record looks at one T cell receptor beta chain sequence and its context. This specimen belongs to a study of shared clonotypes between healthy human individuals. Whole-study context: There were three CD4 naive, three CD4 memory, two CD8 naive and one CD8 memory plates per donor.

Germline CDR1 is DFQATT and CDR2 is SNEGSKA (reference sequence). V was pared by 4 bases and J by 3 bases, with 3 bases between. This CDR3 is 10 amino acids long. Study processing details: Sequence data from immunoSEQ were junction-only and lacked quality scores; consequently, filtering differed. Here immunoSEQ multiplex PCR was the method, and the copy in TCRdb shows in-frame clones only, minus some. From that table come the V and J calls and clone size; the DNA was used to work out D and trimming. This table has hundreds of thousands of clones, 72% appearing once. The sequence derives from a woman in her twenties or thirties in good health. The chain recombines TRBV20-1 with TRBJ2-5; D unresolved. The sequencing input was memory CD4+ T cells sorted from blood. As for subset: CD45RA-negative fraction. The CDR3 loop reads CSANKETQYF. The CDR3 bases are TGCAGTGCTAATAAAGAGACCCAGTACTTC.